This TCR beta chain emerged from a study of T-cell reconstitution after alpha-beta-depleted transplantation in children. Broader study findings: By about two months after transplant, alpha-beta T cells reportedly arose from several hundred graft clones that had expanded. Certain patients had high TCRbeta diversity at day 60, and it came from recipient T cells and thymic progenitors that survived. T cells produced anew were the main source of T-cell counts and diversity one year after transplant.

Unique molecular identifiers were incorporated into the prepared TCRbeta library. TCRdb called the PCR reads again in MiXCR, with one record for every CDR3 protein. The table shows approximately 300,000 distinct CDR3 sequences, with approximately 10% occurring only once. There are 15 residues in the CDR3. CDR1 is SGHRS and CDR2 is YFSETQ in the germline V gene. V lost 2 bases to trimming and J lost 4 bases; unmatched junction nucleotides: 5. This clonotype has at least ten counts. Its target is unknown. This chain links TRBV5-1 with TRBJ1-1, with 10 nucleotides matching TRBD1. The TCR comes from a male patient aged 2 to 10 who had a stem cell transplant for chronic granulomatous disease, so the T cells may come from the graft donor. The sequencing here drew on peripheral blood, taken 180 days after TCRalphabeta/CD19-depleted stem cell transplant. CDR3 residues: CASSFPDRGTTEAFF. CDR3 coding DNA: TGCGCCAGCAGCTTCCCGGACAGGGGGACCACTGAAGCTTTCTTT.